The clone carrying this TCR beta chain was found many times. These data originate in a study of breast tumors, draining lymph nodes, adjacent tissues. A single record per CDR3 protein comes from TCRdb applying MiXCR to the multiplex PCR reads. The sample comprises some 22,000 distinct CDR3 sequences, 68% of which are singletons, and 23% rests with the top ten. Sequences were obtained from tumor-adjacent breast tissue. This clonotype was sampled from a female donor with breast cancer. Some clones in this sample may be carry-over from other donors' samples.

The CDR3 region has the DNA TGTGCCAGCAGCCTCAATTTTGGGGGTAGCAATGAGCAGTTCTTC. It translates to CASSLNFGGSNEQFF. The chain combines TRBV6-1 with TRBJ2-1, with D perhaps given as TRBD1 or TRBD2 (5 bases each). In germline, CDR1 is MNHNS, CDR2 SASEGT. The ends were cut back, 6 bases at V and 6 bases at J, with 18 bases in the middle. The CDR3 covers 15 residues.